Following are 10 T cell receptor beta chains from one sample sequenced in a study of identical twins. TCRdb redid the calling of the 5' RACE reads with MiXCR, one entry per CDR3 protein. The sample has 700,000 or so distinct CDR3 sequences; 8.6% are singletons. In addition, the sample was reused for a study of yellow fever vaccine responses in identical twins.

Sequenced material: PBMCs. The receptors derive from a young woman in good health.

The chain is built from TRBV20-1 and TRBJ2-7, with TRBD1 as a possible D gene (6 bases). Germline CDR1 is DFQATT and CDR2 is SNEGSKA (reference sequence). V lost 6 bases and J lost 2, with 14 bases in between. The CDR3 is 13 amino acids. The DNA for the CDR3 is TGCAGTGCACCACAGGGTTCCCCCTACGAGCAGTACTTC. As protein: CSAPQGSPYEQYF.

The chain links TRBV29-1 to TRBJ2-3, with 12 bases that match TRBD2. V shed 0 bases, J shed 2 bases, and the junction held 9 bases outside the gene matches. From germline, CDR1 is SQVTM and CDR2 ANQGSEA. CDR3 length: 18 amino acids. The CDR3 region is CSVEDIRTSGNHTDTQYF. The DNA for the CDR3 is TGCAGCGTTGAAGATATTAGGACTAGCGGGAACCACACAGATACGCAGTATTTT.

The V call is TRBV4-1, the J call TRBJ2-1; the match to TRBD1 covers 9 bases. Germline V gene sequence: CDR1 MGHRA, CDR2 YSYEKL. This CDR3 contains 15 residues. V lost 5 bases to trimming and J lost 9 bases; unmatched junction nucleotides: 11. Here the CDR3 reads CASSNRDRAIIEQFF. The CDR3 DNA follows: TGCGCCAGCAGCAACCGGGACAGGGCTATCATTGAGCAGTTCTTC.

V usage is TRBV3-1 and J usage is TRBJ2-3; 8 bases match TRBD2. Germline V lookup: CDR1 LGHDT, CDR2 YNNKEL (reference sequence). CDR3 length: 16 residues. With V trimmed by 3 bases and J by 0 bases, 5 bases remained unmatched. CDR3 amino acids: CASSHRLAPSTDTQYF. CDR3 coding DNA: TGTGCCAGCAGCCACCGACTAGCGCCTAGCACAGATACGCAGTATTTT.

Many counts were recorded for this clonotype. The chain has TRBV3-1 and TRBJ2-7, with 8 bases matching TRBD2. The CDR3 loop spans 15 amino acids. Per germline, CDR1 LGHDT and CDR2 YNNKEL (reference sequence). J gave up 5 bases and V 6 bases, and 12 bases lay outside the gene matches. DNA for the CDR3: TGTGCCAGCAGTTCTGGACTAGCTCTTTCCAACGAGCAGTACTTC. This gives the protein CASSSGLALSNEQYF.

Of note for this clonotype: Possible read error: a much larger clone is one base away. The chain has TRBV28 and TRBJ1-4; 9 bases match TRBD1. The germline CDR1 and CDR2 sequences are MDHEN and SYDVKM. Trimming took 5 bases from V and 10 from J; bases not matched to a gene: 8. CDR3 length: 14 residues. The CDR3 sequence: CASSPGTGYGKLFF. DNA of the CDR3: TGTGCCAGCAGTCCCGGGACAGGGTACGGAAAACTGTTTTTT. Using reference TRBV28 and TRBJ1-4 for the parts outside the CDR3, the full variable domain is DVKVTQSSRYLVKRTGEKVFLECVQDMDHENMFWYRQDPGLGLRLIYFSYDVKMKEKGDIPEGYSVSREKKERFSLILESASTNQTSMYLCASSPGTGYGKLFFGSGTQLSVL.

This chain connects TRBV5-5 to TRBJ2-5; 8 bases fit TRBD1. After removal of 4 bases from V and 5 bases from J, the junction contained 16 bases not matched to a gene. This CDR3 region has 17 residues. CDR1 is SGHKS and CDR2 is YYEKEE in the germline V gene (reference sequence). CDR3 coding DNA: TGTGCCAGCAGCCCGGGGACAGGCGGACCCTGGGCGGAGACCCAGTACTTC. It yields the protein CASSPGTGGPWAETQYF.

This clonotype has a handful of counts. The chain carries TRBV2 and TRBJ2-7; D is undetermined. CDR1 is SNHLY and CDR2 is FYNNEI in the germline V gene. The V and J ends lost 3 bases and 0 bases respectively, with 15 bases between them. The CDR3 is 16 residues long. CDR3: CASSDGLGLSSYEQYF. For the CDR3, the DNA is TGTGCCAGCAGTGACGGTTTAGGGTTGAGCTCCTACGAGCAGTACTTC. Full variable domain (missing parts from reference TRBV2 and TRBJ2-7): EPEVTQTPSHQVTQMGQEVILRCVPISNHLYFYWYRQILGQKVEFLVSFYNNEISEKSEIFDDQFSVERPDGSNFTLKIRSTKLEDSAMYFCASSDGLGLSSYEQYFGPGTRLTVT.

The CDR3 spells CSARDYKGGKAEAFF. Here the CDR3 DNA reads TGCAGTGCTAGAGACTACAAGGGGGGGAAGGCTGAAGCTTTCTTT. V is TRBV20-1 and J is TRBJ1-1, with D perhaps matching TRBD1 (6 bases). Trimming left V 0 bases short and J 6 bases short, with 17 bases between. Germline values: CDR1 DFQATT, CDR2 SNEGSKA (reference sequence). The CDR3 is 15 amino acids.

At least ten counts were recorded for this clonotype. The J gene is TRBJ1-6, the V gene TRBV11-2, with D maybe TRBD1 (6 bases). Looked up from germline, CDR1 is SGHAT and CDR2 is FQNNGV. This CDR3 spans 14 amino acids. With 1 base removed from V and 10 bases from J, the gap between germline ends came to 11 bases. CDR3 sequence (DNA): TGTGCCAGCAGCTTAGCAGGGGAGAACTCACCCCTCCACTTT. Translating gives CASSLAGENSPLHF. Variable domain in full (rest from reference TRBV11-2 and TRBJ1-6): EAGVAQSPRYKIIEKRQSVAFWCNPISGHATLYWYQQILGQGPKLLIQFQNNGVVDDSQLPKDRFSAERLKGVDSTLKIQPAKLEDSAVYLCASSLAGENSPLHFGNGTRLTVT.